These 24 T cell receptor beta chains came from one sample sequenced in a study of blood T cell repertoires in COVID-19. Clones were read by immunoSEQ multiplex PCR, and TCRdb kept only the in-frame ones, dropping some. The table records around 97,000 clones, approximately 84% of them present only once. The sample comprised peripheral blood. Receptors were obtained from a human donor in a cohort sampled during active COVID-19.

The rearrangement links TRBV9 to TRBJ2-2, with TRBD1 identical over 11 bases. V shed 0 bases, J shed 4 bases, and the junction held 2 bases outside the gene matches. Germline CDR1 SGDLS, CDR2 YYNGEE. This CDR3 is 16 amino acids long. The CDR3 loop reads CASSVGTGGGTGELFF. CDR3 coding DNA: TGTGCCAGCAGCGTAGGGACAGGGGGCGGCACCGGGGAGCTGTTTTTT.

This clone was counted only a few times. The chain is built from TRBV11-3 and TRBJ2-2; D is possibly TRBD1 (6 bases). Trimming removed 4 bases at V and 2 bases at J, with 14 bases between. This CDR3 has 16 residues. Germline-derived CDR1 and CDR2 are SGHNT and YENEEA. The CDR3: CASSSGQLDNTGELFF. The CDR3 bases are TGTGCCAGCAGCTCCGGACAGCTAGACAACACCGGGGAGCTGTTTTTT.

The V call is TRBV7-3, the J call TRBJ1-6; D is unclear. Between the trimmed V and J ends, which lost 5 bases and 7 bases, there was a span of 15 bases. The CDR3 runs 15 residues. The germline gives CDR1 SGHTA, CDR2 FQGTGA. The chain's CDR3 is CASSRFGERNSPLHF. Written as DNA, the CDR3 is TGTGCCAGCAGCCGATTCGGGGAAAGGAATTCACCCCTCCACTTT.

The chain couples TRBV19 to TRBJ2-3, with TRBD2 matching 8 bases. The germline gives CDR1 LNHDA, CDR2 SQIVND (reference sequence). The CDR3 length is 15 residues. V lost 5 bases and J lost 3; bases outside the gene matches: 7. The CDR3 region is CASSFSAGATDTQYF. CDR3 bases: TGTGCCAGTAGTTTTTCAGCGGGGGCTACAGATACGCAGTATTTT. The full variable domain, in which reference TRBV19 and TRBJ2-3 provide the parts outside the CDR3, is DGGITQSPKYLFRKEGQNVTLSCEQNLNHDAMYWYRQDPGQGLRLIYYSQIVNDFQKGDIAEGYSVSREKKESFPLTVTSAQKNPTAFYLCASSFSAGATDTQYFGPGTRLTVL.

V is TRBV28 and J is TRBJ2-1; D is ambiguous. V dropped 5 bases and J dropped 6 bases, with 5 bases sitting between them. This CDR3 has 11 amino acids. Germline assignment: CDR1 MDHEN and CDR2 SYDVKM. The CDR3 DNA follows: TGTGCCAGCAGTGAGATCAATGAGCAGTTCTTC. As protein: CASSEINEQFF.

The V call is TRBV6-1, the J call TRBJ2-4; D is perhaps TRBD2 (6 bases). The CDR3 is 14 amino acids. Looked up from germline, CDR1 is MNHNS and CDR2 is SASEGT. The V and J ends lost 3 bases and 9 bases respectively, with 15 bases between them. The CDR3 coding sequence is TGTGCCAGCAGTGAGACTGGACTACAAGGCATTCAGTACTTC. It codes for CASSETGLQGIQYF.

This chain joins TRBV5-1 and TRBJ1-1; a possible D gene is TRBD1 (5 bases). The V end lost 0 bases, the J end lost 4 bases, and 13 bases lay between the germline ends. There are 15 residues in the CDR3. Germline loops: CDR1 SGHRS, CDR2 YFSETQ. CDR3 DNA: TGCGCCAGCAGCTTGGGGGCAGGGTGGGTCACTGAAGCTTTCTTT. It encodes CASSLGAGWVTEAFF.

The chain links TRBV29-1 to TRBJ1-1; the D is unclear. This CDR3 is 12 amino acids long. CDR1 is SQVTM, CDR2 ANQGSEA, per germline. V lost 4 bases to trimming and J lost 1 base, with 7 bases between them. Written as DNA, the CDR3 is TGCAGCGTTGGGCTCCCGAACACTGAAGCTTTCTTT. Residues: CSVGLPNTEAFF.

The gene calls are TRBV19 and TRBJ1-2; 8 bases match TRBD1. Trimming removed 10 bases from V and 4 bases from J; junction bases left unmatched: 8. Germline lookup yields CDR1 LNHDA and CDR2 SQIVND (reference sequence). This CDR3 comprises 13 residues. CDR3 sequence: CATNRGVGYGYTF. The CDR3 nucleotides read TGTGCCACCAACAGGGGGGTTGGCTATGGCTACACCTTC.

The chain couples TRBV4-3 to TRBJ2-5; the match to TRBD2 covers 9 bases. Germline assignment: CDR1 LGHNA and CDR2 YSLEER. The CDR3 runs to 15 residues. V dropped 1 base and J dropped 5; count of bases not matched to a gene: 5. CDR3 coding DNA: TGCGCCAGCAGCCAAGCCCTAGCGGGGCACGAGACCCAGTACTTC. Encoded protein: CASSQALAGHETQYF.

The chain uses TRBV6-2 or TRBV6-3 and TRBJ2-3; 12 bases align to TRBD2. Germline CDR1 reads MNHEY; CDR2 reads SVGEGT. V shed 2 bases and J 2 bases; nucleotides not matched to a gene: 2. This CDR3 contains 16 residues. The CDR3 reads CASSYTSGGPTDTQYF. Here the CDR3 DNA reads TGTGCCAGCAGTTACACTAGCGGGGGGCCCACAGATACGCAGTATTTT.

The chain combines TRBV11-1 with TRBJ1-2, with D perhaps matching TRBD1 (6 bases). The germline CDR1 and CDR2 sequences are SGHAT and FQDESV (reference sequence). This CDR3 region has 14 residues. V lost 5 bases and J 6 bases, leaving 16 bases between the germline ends. The chain's CDR3 is CASSPQGGANGYTF. In DNA, the CDR3 is TGTGCCAGCAGCCCACAGGGTGGGGCGAATGGCTACACCTTC.

The chain uses TRBV10-3 and TRBJ2-1, with 10 bases matching TRBD2. CDR1 is ENHRY and CDR2 is SYGVKD in the germline V gene. The CDR3 consists of 19 residues. The ends lost 0 bases at V and 4 bases at J; junction bases unmatched: 12. CDR3 protein: CAISESSVASSGGYNEQFF. CDR3 coding DNA: TGTGCCATCAGTGAGTCGTCCGTGGCCTCTAGCGGGGGATACAATGAGCAGTTCTTC.

The chain links TRBV19 to TRBJ2-6; D perhaps matches TRBD2 (7 bases). The CDR3 is 18 amino acids. Germline V CDR1 and CDR2: LNHDA, SQIVND (reference sequence). V lost 4 bases, J lost 2 bases, and 18 bases lay in between. CDR3 sequence: CASSTLRGGSAGANVLTF. Written as DNA, the CDR3 is TGTGCCAGTAGTACCCTGAGGGGGGGCTCTGCTGGGGCCAACGTCCTGACTTTC.

J is TRBJ1-1 and V is TRBV12-3 or TRBV12-4; D gene unclear. Trimming left V 2 bases short and J 5 bases short, with 6 bases between. This CDR3 is built from 12 residues. CDR3 loop: CASSLYTTEAFF. CDR3 nucleotides: TGTGCCAGCAGTTTATACACGACTGAAGCTTTCTTT.

As DNA, the CDR3 is TGTGCCAGCAGTTACTCGATACAGGGGGCCGAGAATGAGCAGTTCTTC. As protein: CASSYSIQGAENEQFF. The V gene is TRBV6-2 or TRBV6-3, the J gene TRBJ2-1; TRBD1 matches 9 bases. Germline trimming cut 0 bases from V and 7 bases from J; bases unmatched to any gene: 7. The CDR3 has 16 residues. Germline V gives CDR1 MNHEY, CDR2 SVGEGT.

The rearrangement links TRBV24-1 to TRBJ2-1; D is unresolved. Germline V gene data show CDR1 as KGHDR and CDR2 as SFDVKD. The V end lost 1 base, the J end lost 5 bases, and 8 bases lay between the germline ends. This CDR3 comprises 14 residues. DNA of the CDR3: TGTGCCACCAGTGATTTCCCCCCTAACAATGAGCAGTTCTTC. It yields the protein CATSDFPPNNEQFF.

This rearrangement joins TRBV6-5 to TRBJ1-4, with D possibly matching TRBD1 (5 bases). Looked up from germline, CDR1 is MNHEY and CDR2 is SVGAGI. Trimming shortened V by 8 bases and J by 4 bases, and 17 bases separated the two germline ends. The CDR3 totals 15 residues. The CDR3 DNA follows: TGTGCCAGCGTCCAAGGGGCCGCCCATAATGAAAAACTGTTTTTT. As protein: CASVQGAAHNEKLFF.

V gene TRBV12-5 combines with J gene TRBJ2-3; TRBD1 agrees at 9 bases. Losses at the gene ends were 5 bases for V and 2 bases for J; bases not matched to a gene: 5. CDR1 is LGHNT and CDR2 is FRNRAP in the germline V gene. The CDR3 has 15 amino acids. The CDR3 spells CASGTGQGITDTQYF. CDR3 coding DNA: TGTGCTAGTGGTACAGGACAGGGGATCACAGATACGCAGTATTTT.

This chain joins TRBV7-9 and TRBJ2-1; D may be TRBD1 (6 bases). The CDR3 sequence is 15 residues long. The ends were cut back, 4 bases at V and 7 bases at J, with 17 bases in the middle. Germline loops: CDR1 SEHNR, CDR2 FQNEAQ (reference sequence). In DNA, the CDR3 is TGTGCCAGCAGCTACCGGGACAAAAGCGAAAATGAGCAGTTCTTC. This encodes CASSYRDKSENEQFF.

The chain combines TRBV3-1 (or the pseudogene TRBV3-2) with TRBJ1-6; TRBD1 aligns across 9 bases. Germline CDR1 is LGHDT and CDR2 is YNNKEL (reference sequence). The CDR3 is made up of 16 amino acids. Trimming removed 6 bases from V and 7 bases from J; junction bases left unmatched: 10. The CDR3 sequence: CASSGGGGTGNSPLHF. The CDR3 DNA is TGTGCCAGCAGTGGGGGTGGGGGGACAGGGAATTCACCCCTCCACTTT.

This chain links TRBV15 with TRBJ2-7, with 8 bases identical to TRBD1. Germline lookup yields CDR1 LNHNV and CDR2 YYDKDF (reference sequence). Trimming took 0 bases from V and 7 from J; bases not matched to a gene: 8. The length of the CDR3 is 15 residues. CDR3 coding DNA: TGTGCCACCAGCAGAGATCGAGGCAGGGGGCTTGAGCAGTACTTC. Residues: CATSRDRGRGLEQYF.

DNA for the CDR3: TGTGCCAGCGGGACTAGCGGGGGATACAATGAGCAGTTCTTC. This sequence encodes CASGTSGGYNEQFF. The chain combines TRBV2 with TRBJ2-1, with 14 bases identical to TRBD2. CDR3 length: 14 amino acids. With V trimmed by 8 bases and J by 4 bases, 1 base remained unmatched. Germline CDR1 SNHLY, CDR2 FYNNEI. The entire variable domain, with the rest obtained from reference TRBV2 and TRBJ2-1, is as follows: EPEVTQTPSHQVTQMGQEVILRCVPISNHLYFYWYRQILGQKVEFLVSFYNNEISEKSEIFDDQFSVERPDGSNFTLKIRSTKLEDSAMYFCASGTSGGYNEQFFGPGTRLTVL.

The genes are TRBV5-1 and TRBJ2-7; 9 nucleotides agree with TRBD1. The CDR3 consists of 11 residues. V gave up 7 bases and J gave up 6 bases; unmatched junction bases: 2. Germline V CDR1 and CDR2: SGHRS, YFSETQ. CDR3 sequence reads: CASRQGVEQYF. The DNA for the CDR3 is TGCGCCAGCCGACAGGGGGTCGAGCAGTACTTC. The full variable domain, with the rest looked up from reference TRBV5-1 and TRBJ2-7, is KAGVTQTPRYLIKTRGQQVTLSCSPISGHRSVSWYQQTPGQGLQFLFEYFSETQRNKGNFPGRFSGRQFSNSRSEMNVSTLELGDSALYLCASRQGVEQYFGPGTRLTVT.